This is a list of T cell receptor beta chains from one sample in a study of cytomegalovirus exposure and HLA in healthy donors. Assay: immunoSEQ multiplex PCR; the TCRdb copy retains only in-frame clones and omits some. The sample carries some 190,000 clones, around 76% recorded once. Sequenced input: PBMCs. These receptors all stem from a woman aged 30 to 39 in good health and CMV-seropositive. Both conserved end residues are part of each CDR3. D genes are given only for firm matches. For some rows the clone size is stated as once, few or many, or as a class when expanded; others skip it.

V	D	J	length	size	CDR3	DNA
TRBV6-5	.	TRBJ2-7	16	.	CASSYSFTSSVNEQYF	TGTGCCAGCAGTTACTCCTTTACTAGCTCGGTAAACGAGCAGTACTTC
TRBV9	.	TRBJ1-4	13	.	CASSPSVNEKLFF	TGTGCCAGCAGCCCAAGCGTCAACGAAAAACTGTTTTTT
TRBV6-1	.	TRBJ1-2	14	.	CASRSTGTAENYTF	TGTGCCAGCAGGTCTACCGGGACTGCCGAGAACTACACCTTC
TRBV6-6	.	TRBJ2-7	15	.	CASSAAERGGGEQYF	TGTGCCAGCAGCGCCGCAGAGAGAGGAGGTGGGGAGCAGTACTTC
TRBV28	TRBD1	TRBJ2-2	13	.	CASRTGGFGELFF	TGTGCCAGCAGGACAGGGGGCTTCGGGGAGCTGTTTTTT
TRBV19	TRBD2	TRBJ2-1	15	.	CASSLSGGSYNEQFF	TGTGCCAGTAGTCTCAGCGGGGGTTCCTACAATGAGCAGTTCTTC
TRBV5-1	TRBD1	TRBJ1-3	17	.	CASSLSPTGASGNTIYF	TGCGCCAGCAGCCTAAGCCCTACAGGGGCCTCTGGAAACACCATATATTTT
TRBV18	TRBD2	TRBJ2-1	20	.	CASSPPTTSGGQSSYNEQFF	TGTGCCAGCTCACCACCGACGACTAGCGGGGGGCAGAGCTCCTACAATGAGCAGTTCTTC
TRBV5-4	.	TRBJ1-2	16	.	CASSPPEGGFSYGYTF	TGTGCCAGCAGCCCGCCCGAGGGAGGTTTTTCCTATGGCTACACCTTC
TRBV2	.	TRBJ1-1	12	.	CASSDPYTEAFF	TGTGCCAGCAGTGACCCCTATACTGAAGCTTTCTTT
TRBV7-9	.	TRBJ1-2	16	.	CASSLAGVPEGGGYTF	TGTGCCAGCAGCTTAGCGGGCGTCCCTGAGGGAGGAGGCTACACCTTC
TRBV28	TRBD2	TRBJ2-5	15	.	CASSFSGGGQETQYF	TGTGCCAGCAGTTTCTCGGGGGGTGGACAAGAGACCCAGTACTTC
TRBV15	.	TRBJ2-7	14	.	CATSSPPSSYEQYF	TGTGCCACCAGCAGTCCCCCCAGCTCCTACGAGCAGTACTTC
TRBV7-9	TRBD2	TRBJ2-5	14	.	CASSFERGWETQYF	TGTGCCAGCAGCTTCGAGCGGGGTTGGGAGACCCAGTACTTC
TRBV14	.	TRBJ1-6	13	.	CASSQGIDSPLHF	TGTGCCAGCAGCCAAGGTATAGATTCACCCCTCCACTTT
TRBV4-2	.	TRBJ2-7	16	.	CASSQDRWGGSYEQYF	TGTGCCAGCAGCCAAGATCGTTGGGGAGGATCCTACGAGCAGTACTTC
TRBV5-1	.	TRBJ2-1	11	.	CASSVRRDRFF	TGCGCCAGCAGCGTGAGGAGAGATCGGTTCTTC
TRBV4-3	.	TRBJ2-2	15	few	CASSHQGKGTGELFF	TGCGCCAGCAGCCACCAGGGGAAGGGAACCGGGGAGCTGTTTTTT
TRBV29-1	.	TRBJ2-3	15	.	CSVETSGASTDTQYF	TGCAGCGTTGAAACGTCGGGAGCTAGCACAGATACGCAGTATTTT
TRBV19	.	TRBJ2-7	15	.	CASSIEVGQSYEQYF	TGTGCCAGTAGTATAGAGGTAGGACAGAGCTACGAGCAGTACTTC
TRBV2	.	TRBJ2-1	12	.	CASSARYNEQFF	TGTGCCAGCAGCGCGAGATACAATGAGCAGTTCTTC
TRBV12-1	.	TRBJ1-6	15	.	CASSLKILDNSPLHF	TGTGCCAGCAGCTTAAAAATACTGGATAATTCACCCCTCCACTTT
TRBV28	.	TRBJ2-1	17	few	CASRPPPTGRSGNEQFF	TGTGCCAGCAGACCGCCCCCTACAGGGCGATCGGGGAATGAGCAGTTCTTC
TRBV11-2	.	TRBJ1-6	15	.	CASSYRSSYNSPLHF	TGTGCCAGCAGCTACAGGAGCTCCTATAATTCACCCCTCCACTTT
TRBV28	.	TRBJ1-6	17	few	CASSPALGGVGNSPLHF	TGTGCCAGCAGTCCCGCCCTAGGGGGTGTTGGTAATTCACCCCTCCACTTT
TRBV30	.	TRBJ1-2	11	.	CAWEEGYGYTF	TGTGCCTGGGAGGAGGGCTATGGCTACACCTTC
TRBV28	.	TRBJ2-6	16	.	CASSSRDWSGANVLTF	TGTGCCAGCAGTTCCAGGGATTGGTCTGGGGCCAACGTCCTGACTTTC
TRBV7-9	TRBD1	TRBJ1-1	14	few	CASSGQGPNTEAFF	TGTGCCAGCAGCGGACAGGGGCCGAACACTGAAGCTTTCTTT
TRBV5-1	.	TRBJ2-7	15	.	CASSFRQRSSYEQYF	TGCGCCAGCAGCTTCAGACAGCGCAGCTCCTACGAGCAGTACTTC
TRBV5-4	.	TRBJ1-3	16	.	CASSLGGRFGGNTIYF	TGTGCCAGCAGCTTGGGGGGGAGGTTCGGAGGAAACACCATATATTTT
TRBV5-4	.	TRBJ1-1	14	.	CASSSLGTNTEAFF	TGTGCCAGCAGCTCACTCGGGACAAACACTGAAGCTTTCTTT
TRBV10-1	TRBD2	TRBJ2-3	15	once	CASSLGGGAGDTQYF	TGCGCCAGCAGCCTCGGCGGGGGGGCGGGAGATACGCAGTATTTT
TRBV14	.	TRBJ2-3	15	.	CASSQRRGSTDTQYF	TGTGCCAGCAGCCAACGACGGGGGAGCACAGATACGCAGTATTTT
TRBV10-1	TRBD1	TRBJ1-5	14	.	CASRDGTAIQPQHF	TGCGCCAGCAGGGACGGGACAGCCATCCAGCCCCAGCATTTT
TRBV7-8	.	TRBJ2-7	17	.	CASSLQVGGDSSYEQYF	TGTGCCAGCAGCCTTCAGGTCGGAGGGGACAGCTCCTACGAGCAGTACTTC
TRBV18	.	TRBJ1-6	13	.	CASSPDTNSPLHF	TGTGCCAGCTCACCGGACACAAATTCACCCCTCCACTTT
TRBV5-1	.	TRBJ1-2	13	once	CASSLEGVVGLAF	TGCGCCAGCAGCTTGGAAGGGGTAGTTGGTCTTGCCTTC
TRBV6-6	TRBD2	TRBJ2-1	16	.	CASSPAGGPPNNEQFF	TGTGCCAGCAGTCCCGCGGGGGGGCCTCCTAACAATGAGCAGTTCTTC
TRBV4-1	.	TRBJ2-4	16	.	CASSRLPPGQIVIQYF	TGCGCCAGCAGCCGCTTGCCTCCGGGACAAATTGTCATTCAGTACTTC
TRBV5-4	TRBD2	TRBJ2-7	16	.	CASSPRTSDISYEQYF	TGTGCCAGCAGCCCCCGGACTAGCGATATTTCCTACGAGCAGTACTTC
TRBV11-2	TRBD1	TRBJ2-7	13	once	CASSLTGSPEQYF	TGTGCCAGCAGCTTGACAGGGTCGCCCGAGCAGTACTTC
TRBV6-5	.	TRBJ2-7	13	.	CASSPGLNHEQYF	TGTGCCAGCAGTCCCGGACTCAACCACGAGCAGTACTTC
TRBV5-1	.	TRBJ2-3	16	.	CASSFYSFPSTDTQYF	TGCGCCAGCAGCTTTTACTCCTTTCCTAGCACAGATACGCAGTATTTT
TRBV5-1	TRBD2	TRBJ2-3	16	few	CASSLPLADLADTQYF	TGCGCCAGCAGCTTGCCCCTAGCGGATCTTGCAGATACGCAGTATTTT
TRBV6-5	TRBD1	TRBJ2-2	15	.	CASRLGTGMGGELFF	TGTGCCAGCAGGCTGGGGACAGGAATGGGGGGGGAGCTGTTTTTT
TRBV18	.	TRBJ1-5	15	.	CASSRDRYSNQPQHF	TGTGCCAGCTCAAGAGACAGATATAGCAATCAGCCCCAGCATTTT
TRBV7-9	.	TRBJ2-3	12	.	CASSLEEYPQYF	TGTGCCAGCAGCTTAGAGGAGTATCCGCAGTATTTT